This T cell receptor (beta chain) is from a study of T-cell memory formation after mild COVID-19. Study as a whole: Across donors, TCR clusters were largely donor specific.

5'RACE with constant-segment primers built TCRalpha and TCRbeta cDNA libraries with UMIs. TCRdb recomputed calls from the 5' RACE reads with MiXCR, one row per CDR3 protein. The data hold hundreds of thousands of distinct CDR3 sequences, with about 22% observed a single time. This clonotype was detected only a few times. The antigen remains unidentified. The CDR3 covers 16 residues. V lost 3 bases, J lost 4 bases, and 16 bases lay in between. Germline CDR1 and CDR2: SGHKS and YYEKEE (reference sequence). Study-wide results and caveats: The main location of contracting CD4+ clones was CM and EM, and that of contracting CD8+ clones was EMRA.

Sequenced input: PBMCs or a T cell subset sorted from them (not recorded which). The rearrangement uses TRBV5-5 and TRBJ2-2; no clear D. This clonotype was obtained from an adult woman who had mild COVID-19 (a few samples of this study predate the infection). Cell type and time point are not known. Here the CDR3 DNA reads TGTGCCAGCAGCTCATTCTCCAAGGGTGGCACCGGGGAGCTGTTTTTT. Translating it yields CASSSFSKGGTGELFF.